The text below deals with one T cell receptor beta chain. What antigen it recognizes has not been identified. Base qualities are not recorded, but no much larger clone differs from it by a single base. Focal radiation therapy combined with CTLA-4 blockade (ipilimumab) was tested in patients with chemo-refractory metastatic non-small-cell lung cancer. This entry is derived from a study of radiotherapy plus CTLA-4 blockade in lung cancer (dated by TCRdb to 2016 to 2018). The study in broad terms: Objective responses occurred in roughly a sixth of enrolled patients, and over 30% achieved disease control.

CDR1 and CDR2 are drawn from the germline V gene: SGHRS, YFSETQ. The CDR3 starts with the cysteine, ends with the phenylalanine, and has 18 residues. Here the CDR3 DNA is all that survives: 54 bases in frame from base 1. The library was made by the immunoSEQ multiplex PCR assay. As stored in TCRdb, this immuneACCESS dataset retains in-frame rearrangements with V and J assigned. A fraction of the clones does not appear; measured against another copy, unresolved V genes explain less than half of the discrepancy, and the remainder lacks a known reason. Recorded for this sample are 43,000 or so clones; 70% to 75% of them occurred a single time. The ten top clones hold 3% to 4.5% of the sample. The investigation overall reported the following: After treatment with radiotherapy and ipilimumab, TCR clones that originated in tumors expanded in peripheral blood. Increased serum interferon-beta after radiation, together with early dynamic changes in blood T cell clones, were reported to be the strongest predictors of response.

This receptor was taken from a human donor with non-small cell lung cancer who had a complete response to radiotherapy plus ipilimumab. The specimen was peripheral blood, collected from a patient treated with radiotherapy plus ipilimumab. Here the chain combines TRBV5-1 and TRBJ2-5; TRBD2 is perhaps the D gene, given 7 matching bases. The J call is doubtful: the DNA matches TRBJ2-7 better. CDR3 reads: CASSPQRTSGGGTYEQYF. The nucleotide sequence is given as TGCGCCAGCAGTCCCCAACGAACCTCGGGAGGAGGGACATACGAGCAGTACTTC.